These 16 T cell receptor beta chains share one sample of origin, sequenced in a study of identical twins. Each CDR3 protein is one row after TCRdb ran MiXCR on the 5' RACE reads. The table has some 570,000 distinct CDR3 sequences, approximately 20% seen once. A further study also used this sample, focusing on yellow fever vaccine responses in identical twins.

Sequenced sample: CD4+ T cells sorted from blood. Receptor source: a woman under 30 in good health.

Comments on this clonotype: This may arise from a read error, as a much more abundant clone is one base away. The chain recombines TRBV10-3 with TRBJ2-3; 7 bases are shared with TRBD1. The CDR3 loop spans 15 amino acids. Germline V gene sequence: CDR1 ENHRY, CDR2 SYGVKD. In nucleotides, the CDR3 is TGTGCCACCAGTGAGCGACAGGGAACGACAGATACGCAGTATTTT. It yields the protein CATSERQGTTDTQYF.

The V gene is TRBV2, the J gene TRBJ1-2; D perhaps matches TRBD1 (6 bases). Germline CDR1 and CDR2: SNHLY and FYNNEI. Trimming removed 7 bases from V and 6 bases from J, with 15 bases in between. The length of the CDR3 is 13 residues. The CDR3 loop is CASKGPDRNGYTF. The CDR3, as DNA: TGTGCCAGCAAGGGGCCAGACAGGAATGGCTACACCTTC.

This clonotype occurred a few times. CDR3 nucleotide sequence: TGTGCCAGCAGCCCAGTAGGACCAGGATCCTACGAGCAGTACTTC. Its translation is CASSPVGPGSYEQYF. V is TRBV16 and J is TRBJ2-7; D call uncertain. From germline, CDR1 is KGHSY and CDR2 FQNENV. Between the trimmed V and J ends, which lost 4 bases and 1 base, there was a span of 14 bases. This CDR3 has 15 amino acids.

The chain couples TRBV27 to TRBJ2-1, with D possibly TRBD1 on 6 matching bases. There are 15 residues in the CDR3. Germline values: CDR1 MNHEY, CDR2 SMNVEV (reference sequence). Trimming cost V 5 bases and J 1 base, with 12 bases left between them. CDR3 protein: CASSPNRASYNEQFF. CDR3 nucleotide sequence: TGTGCCAGCAGTCCCAACAGGGCATCCTACAATGAGCAGTTCTTC.

This chain links TRBV14 with TRBJ2-7; D is possibly TRBD2 (6 bases). Between the trimmed V and J ends, which lost 5 bases and 3 bases, there was a span of 8 bases. The CDR3 consists of 12 residues. In germline, CDR1 is SGHDN, CDR2 FVKESK. For the CDR3, the DNA is TGTGCCAGCAGCGCCGGGGGCTACGAGCAGTACGTC. This translates into CASSAGGYEQYV.

This clonotype has only a few counts. The rearrangement joins TRBV12-3 or TRBV12-4 to TRBJ1-5; D uncertain. There are 16 residues in the CDR3. V was clipped by 6 bases and J by 4 bases, with 19 bases between them. DNA of the CDR3: TGTGCCAGCAGCTCGCAGGTCGGGCGGGAAAATCAGCCCCAGCATTTT. Translation gives CASSSQVGRENQPQHF.

This clonotype has only a few counts. V and J are TRBV20-1 and TRBJ1-5, with TRBD1 identical over 7 bases. Losses at the gene ends were 5 bases for V and 9 bases for J; bases not matched to a gene: 10. The germline CDR1 and CDR2 sequences are DFQATT and SNEGSKA (reference sequence). The CDR3 covers 13 residues. The chain's CDR3 is CSALQGGSRPQHF. The DNA of the CDR3 is TGCAGTGCTCTTCAGGGGGGGAGTAGGCCCCAGCATTTT.

The rearrangement joins TRBV24-1 to TRBJ1-5, with 11 bases lining up with TRBD1. The CDR3 totals 16 residues. Germline V gives CDR1 KGHDR, CDR2 SFDVKD. Trimming cost V 4 bases and J 4 bases; bases outside gene matches: 5. The CDR3 sequence: CATSDPGTGGNQPQHF. In DNA form, the CDR3 reads TGTGCCACCAGTGACCCCGGGACAGGGGGAAATCAGCCCCAGCATTTT.

This chain connects TRBV6-1 to TRBJ1-5, with D unresolved. Between the trimmed V and J ends, which lost 6 bases and 2 bases, there was a span of 11 bases. Germline V gene lookup returns CDR1 MNHNS and CDR2 SASEGT. The CDR3 is 14 amino acids. DNA for the CDR3: TGTGCCAGCAGCCCTATTCAGGGCAATCAGCCCCAGCATTTT. It codes for CASSPIQGNQPQHF.

The chain couples TRBV3-1 to TRBJ2-3; 7 bases are a match to TRBD1. Per germline, CDR1 LGHDT and CDR2 YNNKEL (reference sequence). The CDR3 extends over 18 amino acids. Trimming cost V 4 bases and J 3 bases; bases outside gene matches: 16. CDR3 nucleotides: TGTGCCAGCAGCCCACCTAGACAGGGATTACTAATTACAGATACGCAGTATTTT. Translating gives CASSPPRQGLLITDTQYF.

This clonotype appeared a few times. The chain combines TRBV29-1 with TRBJ1-1, with a tentative D call TRBD1 (6 bases). The CDR3 sequence is 15 residues long. Trimming removed 4 bases at V and 1 base at J, with 16 bases between. Germline V CDR1 and CDR2: SQVTM, ANQGSEA. The DNA of the CDR3 is TGCAGCGTTGGACGTGAGGACAGCCGGAACACTGAAGCTTTCTTT. Protein sequence: CSVGREDSRNTEAFF.

The chain carries TRBV6-5 and TRBJ1-1; unclear D gene. Trimming removed 7 bases from V and 4 bases from J, with 7 bases in between. Looked up from germline, CDR1 is MNHEY and CDR2 is SVGAGI. CDR3 length: 11 amino acids. The CDR3 sequence is CASTGSTEAFF. Here the CDR3 DNA reads TGTGCCAGCACGGGAAGCACTGAAGCTTTCTTT.

The rearrangement joins TRBV20-1 to TRBJ2-3, with D maybe TRBD2 (6 bases). Trimming removed 0 bases at V and 4 bases at J, with 11 bases between. The CDR3 contains 14 residues. From germline, CDR1 is DFQATT and CDR2 SNEGSKA (reference sequence). The CDR3 here is CSARDGGSADTQYF. The CDR3 bases are TGCAGTGCTAGAGATGGAGGGAGTGCAGATACGCAGTATTTT.

The chain links TRBV24-1 to TRBJ2-2, with D possibly matching TRBD1 (5 bases). The V gene's germline CDR1 is KGHDR and CDR2 SFDVKD. The CDR3 spans 16 residues. V was shortened by 2 bases and J by 0 bases, with 9 bases between the two germline ends. The CDR3 here is CATSDSDRPNTGELFF. CDR3 nucleotide sequence: TGTGCCACCAGTGATTCCGACAGACCGAACACCGGGGAGCTGTTTTTT.

This clonotype was seen a handful of times. The rearrangement uses TRBV5-1 and TRBJ2-5; no clear D gene. This CDR3 spans 14 amino acids. V was trimmed by 0 bases and J by 5 bases, leaving 11 bases between them. CDR1 is SGHRS and CDR2 is YFSETQ in the germline V gene. CDR3 coding DNA: TGCGCCAGCAGCTTGGAGCCTATCGGGGAGACCCAGTACTTC. Protein: CASSLEPIGETQYF.

The chain combines TRBV14 with TRBJ2-7, with no clear D. Deletions cut 0 bases from V and 0 bases from J, with 9 bases between. From germline, CDR1 is SGHDN and CDR2 FVKESK. CDR3 length equals 15 residues. The CDR3 reads CASSQEWGSSYEQYF. The CDR3, as DNA: TGTGCCAGCAGCCAAGAGTGGGGTAGCTCCTACGAGCAGTACTTC.